The source of this T cell receptor (beta chain) is a study of human T cells and chemical hapten exposure. For the study at large: There were weekly diphenylcyclopropenone doses to the scalp for patients throughout the approximately 24-week study. Patch tests of 0.01% DPC on the upper back were read at 6 days.

Library preparation tagged each individual cDNA molecule with a unique molecular identifier. Via MiXCR, TCRdb re-called the RACE reads, giving one row per CDR3 protein. Of some 45,000 distinct CDR3 sequences listed, roughly an eighth are singletons. Indicated time point: pre-sensitization, week 0. Regarding treatment: therapeutic diphenylcyclopropenone sensitization with weekly scalp DPC. Before extraction, the whole blood was not fractionated, and total RNA was taken from it. V was trimmed by 7 bases and J by 12 bases, leaving 16 bases between them. Germline CDR1 DFQATT, CDR2 SNEGSKA (reference sequence). CDR3 size: 11 residues.

The material was whole blood, obtained in connection with sensitization to the hapten diphenylcyclopropenone (DPC). The rearrangement uses TRBV20-1 and TRBJ1-5; D gene uncertain. The clonotype comes from a woman in her thirties with alopecia areata. Some clones in this sample may be carry-over from other donors' samples. CDR3 loop: CSVEDHTIQHF. The CDR3 DNA reads TGCAGTGTTGAAGACCACACAATCCAGCATTTT.